This entry features one T cell receptor (beta chain) sequence. The antigen this receptor binds is unknown. Base qualities are not at hand, and no much larger clone is one base apart. Receptor amplification or capture employed 5' RACE. The instrument given in TCRdb is Illumina HiSeq 2000. Template switching added a universal primer binding site, and the final cDNA carried a unique molecular identifier that allowed TCR cDNA molecules to be counted accurately. Specific primers in the conserved constant-segment region were used to synthesize first-strand cDNA for TCR alpha and beta chains. To control for contamination, every cDNA library was double barcoded, receiving both a SMART-Mk sample barcode and Illumina barcodes. TruSeq adapter sequences, together with Illumina sample barcodes, were added in two successive PCR steps. Sequencing of the TCR alpha and beta cDNA libraries was done on the Illumina HiSeq platform using custom primers. Turning to the authors' computational methods: MiGEC was used to process raw reads and extract unique molecular identifiers, and MiXCR was used to find CDR3 positions. Recombination models were inferred per individual with the repgenHMM and IGoR tools using an EM algorithm. Shared clonotypes were analyzed with the tcR package in R, and sharing was normalized by the product of cloneset sizes. To study raw recombination free of thymic and clonal selection effects, out-of-frame nonproductive sequences were analyzed. In-frame beta chains were kept once TCRdb had trimmed the public reads at Q25 with fastp and called clones with MiXCR. Duplicate CDR3 protein sequences are folded into a single record with the most common DNA and genes. The V and J calls, along with clone size, are taken from TCRdb and not from the paper's own processing. Within this sample are 1.5 million to 2 million distinct CDR3 sequences, with around a third of them counted one time only. The ten largest account for approximately 0.29% of the sample.

The source of the sample is a study of identical twins (dated by TCRdb to 2015 to 2016). About the investigation overall: To test whether fetal clonotypes persist, this study deep-sequenced TCR alpha and beta repertoires from monozygotic twins, from unrelated adults of various ages, and from cord blood. To rule out contamination, the twin experiments were replicated at different times with different library preparation protocols.

Every donor in the study was a healthy Caucasian. The research as a whole found: Because the same donors could not be followed over many years, the conclusions depended on cross-sectional statistical analysis. Out-of-frame TCR alpha sharing in monozygotic twins was systematically underestimated by recombination models, whereas sharing between unrelated individuals was in agreement with the recombination models. Excess twin sharing in beta out-of-frame sequences was weaker because fewer shared sequences lowered the signal-to-noise ratio. Fewer insertions were carried by abundant cord blood beta clonotypes, a similar but weaker trend appeared in young adult naive repertoires, and no such trend appeared in memory repertoires. Zero-insertion analyses could be partly confounded by invariant T cells such as MAIT and iNKT, though diverse VJ usage argued against such confounding for most clonotypes. Out-of-frame TCR alpha sequences shared between twins showed an excess of low generation-probability sequences compared with coincidental sharing between unrelated individuals.

Sequences SNHLY (CDR1) and FYNNEI (CDR2) are obtained from the germline V gene. CDR3 length: 15 amino acids, cysteine to phenylalanine. The DNA shown is the 45-base CDR3, in frame from base 1. Unmatched junction bases come to 8, with V trimmed by 8 bases and J by 2 bases. The chain employs TRBV2 and TRBJ2-2; TRBD1 matches 7 bases in the middle. The TCR was taken from a newborn girl in good health. Sequenced material: cord blood. Here is the DNA: TGTGCCAGCTCGACAGGGTTCCATAACACCGGGGAGCTGTTTTTT. Translated, this gives CASSTGFHNTGELFF.